This TCR beta chain was recovered during a study of blood T cell repertoires in COVID-19. On the study more broadly: The study drew acute and convalescent COVID-19 samples from the United States, Italy and Spain. PBMCs, B-cell-depleted T cells, or T cells were the source of the cDNA or gDNA that made up the material.

This clone has only one observation. Methods used by the authors: The authors estimated nucleated cell counts from reference gene primer amplification. The data were produced by immunoSEQ multiplex PCR, yet TCRdb's version contains in-frame clones alone and is incomplete. The DNA gave D and trimming, while V, J and clone size come from that table. In the table there are 70,000 to 80,000 clones, approximately 80% of which are singletons. This sequence was found in a human donor in a cohort sampled during active COVID-19. Sequenced input: peripheral blood.

The CDR3 nucleotides are TGCGCCAGCAGCGAGCGGACAGGGGCGTATGGCTACACCTTC. Translation gives CASSERTGAYGYTF. The V gene is TRBV5-1, the J gene TRBJ1-2, with 9 bases identical to TRBD1. Losses at the gene ends were 4 bases for V and 5 bases for J; bases not matched to a gene: 6. CDR1 SGHRS and CDR2 YFSETQ come from the germline V gene. There are 14 residues in the CDR3.